These T cell receptor beta chains were read from a single sample in a study of control samples from healthy donors and cancer patients. The table came from immunoSEQ multiplex PCR; TCRdb's copy has only in-frame clones and leaves some out. Seen here are tens of thousands of clones, about 89% observed once, and the top ten hold under 7.5%. Sequencing used blood. Every receptor here comes from a man aged 50-60 years in good health. The conserved cysteine and the conserved F or W are not part of the CDR3 here. D genes are given only for firm matches.

CDR3aa: ASSARDGSNEQY; v_gene: TRBV9; j_gene: TRBJ2-7; d_gene: NA
CDR3aa: AISDQDGGYT; v_gene: TRBV10-3; j_gene: TRBJ1-2; d_gene: NA
CDR3aa: SVDAPDTDTQY; v_gene: TRBV29-1; j_gene: TRBJ2-3; d_gene: NA
CDR3aa: ASSFGDRGGNEKLF; v_gene: TRBV5-5; j_gene: TRBJ1-4; d_gene: TRBD1
CDR3aa: ASSASGPSYNEQF; v_gene: TRBV6-5; j_gene: TRBJ2-1; d_gene: NA
CDR3aa: ASSFFRGPATQY; v_gene: TRBV5-8; j_gene: TRBJ2-3; d_gene: NA
CDR3aa: ASSLGQISYNEQF; v_gene: TRBV6-2/TRBV6-3; j_gene: TRBJ2-1; d_gene: TRBD1
CDR3aa: ASSLQGQANNSPLH; v_gene: TRBV2; j_gene: TRBJ1-6; d_gene: TRBD1
CDR3aa: ASSQEAYGYT; v_gene: TRBV4-2; j_gene: TRBJ1-2; d_gene: NA
CDR3aa: ASSLGPGGVTQY; v_gene: TRBV5-1; j_gene: TRBJ2-5; d_gene: NA
CDR3aa: ASSALGFYEQY; v_gene: TRBV5-6; j_gene: TRBJ2-7; d_gene: NA
CDR3aa: AISNRGISYEQY; v_gene: TRBV10-3; j_gene: TRBJ2-7; d_gene: TRBD1
CDR3aa: ASSLFSRNDGYT; v_gene: TRBV27; j_gene: TRBJ1-2; d_gene: NA
CDR3aa: ASSNSGGSTDTQY; v_gene: TRBV6-5; j_gene: TRBJ2-3; d_gene: TRBD2
CDR3aa: ASSYPGPSF; v_gene: TRBV6-5; j_gene: TRBJ1-1; d_gene: NA
CDR3aa: ASSFSGATEAF; v_gene: TRBV7-9; j_gene: TRBJ1-1; d_gene: NA
CDR3aa: ASSASANEQY; v_gene: TRBV2; j_gene: TRBJ2-7; d_gene: NA
CDR3aa: SARGQGTDTQY; v_gene: TRBV29-1; j_gene: TRBJ2-3; d_gene: TRBD1
CDR3aa: SVLDRVGYT; v_gene: TRBV29-1; j_gene: TRBJ1-2; d_gene: TRBD1
CDR3aa: AWADSVLDEQY; v_gene: TRBV30; j_gene: TRBJ2-7; d_gene: NA
CDR3aa: ACNGGVSPYEQY; v_gene: TRBV30; j_gene: TRBJ2-7; d_gene: TRBD2
CDR3aa: ASSEGGETQY; v_gene: TRBV6-1; j_gene: TRBJ2-5; d_gene: NA
CDR3aa: ASGLSPRAGRGNQPQH; v_gene: TRBV12-5; j_gene: TRBJ1-5; d_gene: NA
CDR3aa: AISQAITPGQAYEQY; v_gene: TRBV10-3; j_gene: TRBJ2-7; d_gene: TRBD1
CDR3aa: ASSPRATEAF; v_gene: TRBV11-2; j_gene: TRBJ1-1; d_gene: NA
CDR3aa: ASSAGWGEQF; v_gene: TRBV14; j_gene: TRBJ2-1; d_gene: NA
CDR3aa: ASSPTGGQGDHEQY; v_gene: TRBV7-9; j_gene: TRBJ2-7; d_gene: TRBD1
CDR3aa: ASSLVFLSAEPQH; v_gene: TRBV7-2; j_gene: TRBJ1-5; d_gene: NA
CDR3aa: ASSYIGQGAGEQY; v_gene: TRBV6-6; j_gene: TRBJ2-7; d_gene: TRBD1
CDR3aa: ASSQSESRQSAF; v_gene: TRBV23-1; j_gene: TRBJ1-1; d_gene: NA
CDR3aa: ASSETSGGPNNEQF; v_gene: TRBV5-6; j_gene: TRBJ2-1; d_gene: TRBD2